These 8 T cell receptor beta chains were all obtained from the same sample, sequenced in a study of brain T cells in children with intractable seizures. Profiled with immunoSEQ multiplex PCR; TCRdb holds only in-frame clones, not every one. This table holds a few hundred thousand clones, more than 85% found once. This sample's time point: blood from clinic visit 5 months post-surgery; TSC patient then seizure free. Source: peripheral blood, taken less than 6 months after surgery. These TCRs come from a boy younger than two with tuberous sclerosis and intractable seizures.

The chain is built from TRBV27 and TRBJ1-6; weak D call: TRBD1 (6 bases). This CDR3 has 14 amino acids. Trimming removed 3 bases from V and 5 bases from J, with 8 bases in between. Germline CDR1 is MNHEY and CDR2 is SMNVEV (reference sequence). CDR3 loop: CASSLDSHNSPLHF. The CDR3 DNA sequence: TGTGCCAGCAGTTTGGACAGCCATAATTCACCCCTCCACTTT.

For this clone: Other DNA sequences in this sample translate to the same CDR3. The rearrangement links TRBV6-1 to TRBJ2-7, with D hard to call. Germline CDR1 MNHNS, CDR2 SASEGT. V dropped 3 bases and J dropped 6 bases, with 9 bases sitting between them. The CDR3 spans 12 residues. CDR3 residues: CASSDPPREQYF. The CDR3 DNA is TGTGCCAGCAGTGACCCCCCCCGCGAGCAGTACTTC.

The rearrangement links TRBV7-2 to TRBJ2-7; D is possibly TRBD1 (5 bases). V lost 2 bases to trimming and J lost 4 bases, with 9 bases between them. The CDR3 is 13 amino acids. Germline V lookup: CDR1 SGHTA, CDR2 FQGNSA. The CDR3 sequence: CASSLKQAYEQYF. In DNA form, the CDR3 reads TGTGCCAGCAGCTTAAAACAGGCTTACGAGCAGTACTTC.

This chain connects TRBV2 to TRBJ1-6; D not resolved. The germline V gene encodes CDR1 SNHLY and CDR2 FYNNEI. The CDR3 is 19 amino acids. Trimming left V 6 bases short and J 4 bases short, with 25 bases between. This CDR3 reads CASSEGDRRHGIYNSPLHF. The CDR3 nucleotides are TGTGCCAGCAGCGAGGGAGATCGACGCCATGGGATTTATAATTCACCCCTCCACTTT.

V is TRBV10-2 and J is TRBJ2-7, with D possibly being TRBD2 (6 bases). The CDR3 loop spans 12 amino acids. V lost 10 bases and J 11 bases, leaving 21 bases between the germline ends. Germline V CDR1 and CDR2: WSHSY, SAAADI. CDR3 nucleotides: TGCGCCACCAACCCGGGAGACGGTAGAGAGTACTTC. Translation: CATNPGDGREYF.

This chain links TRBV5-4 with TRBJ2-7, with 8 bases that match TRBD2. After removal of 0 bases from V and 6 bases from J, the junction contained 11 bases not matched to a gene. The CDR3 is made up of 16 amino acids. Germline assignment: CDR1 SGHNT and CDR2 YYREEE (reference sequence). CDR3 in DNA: TGTGCCAGCAGCTTGGGAGGCGGGGGGCCCCGGGTCGAGCAGTACTTC. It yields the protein CASSLGGGGPRVEQYF.

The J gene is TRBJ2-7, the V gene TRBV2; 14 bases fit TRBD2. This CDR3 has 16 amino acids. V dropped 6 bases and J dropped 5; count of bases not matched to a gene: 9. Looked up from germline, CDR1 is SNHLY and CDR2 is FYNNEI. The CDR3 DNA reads TGTGCCAGCAGGGAGACTAGCGGGAGGGAGTCCCACGAGCAGTACTTC. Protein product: CASRETSGRESHEQYF. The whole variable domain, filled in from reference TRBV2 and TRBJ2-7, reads EPEVTQTPSHQVTQMGQEVILRCVPISNHLYFYWYRQILGQKVEFLVSFYNNEISEKSEIFDDQFSVERPDGSNFTLKIRSTKLEDSAMYFCASRETSGRESHEQYFGPGTRLTVT.

The CDR3 nucleotides are TGCGCCAGCAGCTTGACAGGGATCACCGGGGAGCTGTTTTTT. Amino acid sequence: CASSLTGITGELFF. The chain combines TRBV5-1 with TRBJ2-2; TRBD1 might be the D (6 bases). The V gene lost 1 base and the J gene lost 4 bases, with 8 bases spanning the gap. This CDR3 has 14 amino acids. From germline, CDR1 is SGHRS and CDR2 YFSETQ.